The entry below describes one T cell receptor (beta chain). Its antigen is still unknown. These data belong to a study of T cells expressing NK-cell markers. Regarding the study as a whole: Questions lingered over whether expanded NKG2C+ T cell clones were HCMV-specific. The share of CD8+ T cells held by dominant NKG2C+ clonotypes was about 1.0-7.5% in roughly 6 donors.

The CDR3 spans 12 residues. Germline V gene lookup returns CDR1 SGHNT and CDR2 YYREEE (reference sequence). TCRdb re-called the 5' RACE reads and gives one entry per CDR3 protein, without DNA. In all, the sample yields some 450,000 distinct CDR3 sequences. This chain links TRBV5-4 with TRBJ2-2. Specimen: blood T cells: a sorted CD56 or NKG2C T cell subset, CD4+ or CD8+ T cells, or bulk PBMC T cells (not recorded which). The receptor comes from a woman between 18 and 70 years old in good health. The CDR3 spells CASRTDTGELFF.